One sample yielded the 17 T cell receptor beta chains listed below, sequenced in a study of graft-versus-host responses after intestinal transplantation. The data were produced by immunoSEQ multiplex PCR, yet TCRdb's version contains in-frame clones alone and is incomplete. The repertoire holds tens of thousands of clones, with over 85% as singletons. The material was PBMCs, obtained 335 days after intestinal transplant. Receptor source: a human patient who received an intestinal transplant, so some T cells may come from the graft donor.

The CDR3 loop is CASSWNTYEQYF. The CDR3 DNA reads TGTGCCAGCAGCTGGAATACTTACGAGCAGTACTTC. V is TRBV11-3 and J is TRBJ2-7; D gene unclear. This CDR3 has 12 residues. Germline values: CDR1 SGHNT, CDR2 YENEEA. The V end was cut by 4 bases, the J end by 4 bases, with 8 bases between.

This chain joins TRBV27 and TRBJ1-4, with D uncertain. Trimming took 6 bases from V and 4 from J, leaving 24 bases between them. The CDR3 spans 18 residues. Germline CDR1 and CDR2: MNHEY and SMNVEV (reference sequence). CDR3 nucleotides: TGTGCCAGCAGCCCCTGGACCTCCCGTAAAGATGATAATGAAAAACTGTTTTTT. This gives the protein CASSPWTSRKDDNEKLFF.

The rearrangement joins TRBV9 to TRBJ1-1; tentatively, D is TRBD1 (6 bases). The CDR3 length is 17 residues. Trimming removed 0 bases from V and 1 base from J, with 16 bases in between. Germline CDR1 is SGDLS and CDR2 is YYNGEE. This CDR3 is CASSVAGAVTGNTEAFF. For the CDR3, the DNA is TGTGCCAGCAGCGTAGCAGGAGCCGTGACAGGGAACACTGAAGCTTTCTTT.

This rearrangement joins TRBV6-5 to TRBJ1-1; possible D gene TRBD1, 6 bases. The V gene lost 7 bases and the J gene lost 5 bases, with 14 bases spanning the gap. Germline lookup yields CDR1 MNHEY and CDR2 SVGAGI. The CDR3 covers 13 residues. CDR3 bases: TGTGCCAGCAAGATTGGGGGCAGGACTGAAGCTTTCTTT. It is translated as CASKIGGRTEAFF.

This rearrangement joins TRBV7-3 to TRBJ1-1, with D unclear. Trimming removed 5 bases from V and 0 bases from J, with 10 bases in between. CDR3 length: 14 amino acids. Germline V gene data show CDR1 as SGHTA and CDR2 as FQGTGA. DNA for the CDR3: TGTGCCAGCAGCGTCTCTTCGATGAACACTGAAGCTTTCTTT. This translates into CASSVSSMNTEAFF.

V and J are TRBV7-6 and TRBJ2-1; D unclear. Germline values: CDR1 SGHVS, CDR2 FNYEAQ. CDR3 size: 14 residues. V was cut by 4 bases and J by 6 bases, with 13 bases left in between. Here the CDR3 DNA reads TGTGCCAGCAGCTCGGCCCCTTCGGCCAATGAGCAGTTCTTC. Amino acids: CASSSAPSANEQFF. The full variable domain, completed using reference TRBV7-6 and TRBJ2-1, is GAGVSQSPRYKVTKRGQDVALRCDPISGHVSLYWYRQALGQGPEFLTYFNYEAQQDKSGLPNDRFSAERPEGSISTLTIQRTEQRDSAMYRCASSSAPSANEQFFGPGTRLTVL.

Notes on this clone: The junction shows a germline mismatch at one end, possibly a read error. The chain joins TRBV25-1 to TRBJ2-2; D unclear. Germline V gene lookup returns CDR1 MGHDK and CDR2 SYGVNS. This CDR3 is built from 12 residues. The CDR3 DNA is TGTGCCAGCAGTAAATACACCGGGGAGCTGTTTTTT. It encodes CASSKYTGELFF.

The chain carries TRBV9 and TRBJ1-3; possible D gene TRBD1, 6 bases. Germline loops: CDR1 SGDLS, CDR2 YYNGEE. Trimming removed 0 bases at V and 0 bases at J, with 28 bases between. The CDR3 is 22 residues long. The CDR3 here is CASSVVEGTGRTVPGSGNTIYF. DNA for the CDR3: TGTGCCAGCAGCGTAGTAGAGGGAACAGGACGGACAGTGCCAGGCTCTGGAAACACCATATATTTT.

The genes are TRBV5-1 and TRBJ1-1, with TRBD1 matching over 8 bases. This CDR3 comprises 14 residues. The V gene's germline CDR1 is SGHRS and CDR2 YFSETQ. The junction had 4 bases not matched to a gene; V was cut back by 4 bases and J by 2 bases. The CDR3 spells CASSTTGVNTEAFF. For the CDR3, the DNA is TGCGCCAGCAGCACGACAGGGGTAAACACTGAAGCTTTCTTT.

The J gene is TRBJ2-7, the V gene TRBV7-9; perhaps TRBD1 as D (5 bases). Germline-derived CDR1 and CDR2 are SEHNR and FQNEAQ (reference sequence). Deletions cut 0 bases from V and 4 bases from J, with 7 bases between. The CDR3 extends over 13 amino acids. CDR3 nucleotides: TGTGCCAGCAGCTTAGCGAGGACATACGAGCAGTACTTC. Its translation is CASSLARTYEQYF.

The chain has TRBV29-1 and TRBJ2-7; 9 bases fit TRBD2. Germline CDR1 reads SQVTM; CDR2 reads ANQGSEA. The V and J ends lost 2 bases and 5 bases, in that order; junction bases with no gene match: 13. The CDR3 has 16 residues. The CDR3 DNA reads as TGCAGCGTTGAATCCAGGAGCGGGAGGCCTGAAAACGAGCAGTACTTC. Protein product: CSVESRSGRPENEQYF.

A word on this clone: At one end the junction does not follow the germline gene, possibly because of a read error. The chain recombines TRBV10-3 with TRBJ2-1; 7 bases line up with TRBD1. This CDR3 has 15 residues. Germline CDR1 is ENHRY and CDR2 is SYGVKD. CDR3 loop: CAISADRESYNERFF. The CDR3 DNA reads TGTGCCATCAGTGCCGACAGGGAATCCTACAATGAGCGGTTCTTC.

The gene calls are TRBV29-1 and TRBJ2-2, with TRBD1 identical over 10 bases. V trimming: 7 bases; J trimming: 5 bases; junction bases outside the gene matches: 10. The CDR3 sequence is 15 residues long. The germline V gene has CDR1 SQVTM and CDR2 ANQGSEA. In nucleotides, the CDR3 is TGCAGCGCCAGGGGTGGGACAGGGGAAACCGGGGAGCTGTTTTTT. Translated, it gives CSARGGTGETGELFF.

Note on this clone: Sequence at one end of the junction differs from germline and may be a read error. The CDR3 bases are TGTGCCAGCAGCTTAGTTGAAGACCCGCAAGGGACCCAGTACTTC. It translates to CASSLVEDPQGTQYF. The chain employs TRBV7-2 and TRBJ2-5; unclear D gene. The CDR3 contains 15 residues. Per the germline V gene, CDR1 is SGHTA and CDR2 is FQGNSA.

The V call is TRBV10-3, the J call TRBJ1-6, with a weak D call TRBD1 (5 bases). V lost 6 bases and J 0 bases, leaving 9 bases between the germline ends. The germline CDR1 and CDR2 sequences are ENHRY and SYGVKD. The CDR3 sequence is 15 residues long. The CDR3 nucleotides are TGTGCCATCAGCCGGGACTCCTCCTATAATTCACCCCTCCACTTT. As protein: CAISRDSSYNSPLHF.

The rearrangement joins TRBV10-1 to TRBJ1-2; D is uncertain. Trimming pared 1 base from V and 7 bases from J, leaving 16 bases between. Germline-derived CDR1 and CDR2 are WNHNN and SYGVQD (reference sequence). This CDR3 is 15 amino acids long. For the CDR3, the DNA is TGCGCCAGCAGTGAGTTTACGGTGCCCAGCTCTGGCTACACCTTC. Encoded protein: CASSEFTVPSSGYTF.

V gene TRBV11-2 combines with J gene TRBJ1-6, with D hard to call. V was cut by 5 bases and J by 5 bases, with 13 bases left in between. The CDR3 extends over 15 amino acids. Germline assignment: CDR1 SGHAT and CDR2 FQNNGV. The CDR3 sequence is CASSASSGNNSPLHF. Here the CDR3 DNA reads TGTGCCAGCAGCGCCTCATCGGGGAATAATTCACCCCTCCACTTT.